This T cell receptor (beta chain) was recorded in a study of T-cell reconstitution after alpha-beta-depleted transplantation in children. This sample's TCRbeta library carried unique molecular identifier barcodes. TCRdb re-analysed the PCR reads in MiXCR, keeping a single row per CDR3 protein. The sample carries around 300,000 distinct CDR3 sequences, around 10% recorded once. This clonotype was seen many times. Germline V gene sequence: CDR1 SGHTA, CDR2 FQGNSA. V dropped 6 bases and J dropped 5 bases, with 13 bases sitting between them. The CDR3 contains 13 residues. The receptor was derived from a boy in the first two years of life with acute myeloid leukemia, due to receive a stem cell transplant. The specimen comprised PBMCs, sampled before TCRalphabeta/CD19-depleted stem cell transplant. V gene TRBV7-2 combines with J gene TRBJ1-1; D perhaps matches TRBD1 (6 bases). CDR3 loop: CASSPTGWTEAFF. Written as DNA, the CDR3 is TGTGCCAGCAGTCCGACAGGCTGGACTGAAGCTTTCTTT.